The 9 T cell receptor beta chains below were found in one sample sequenced in a study of blood T cell repertoires in COVID-19. Data came from immunoSEQ multiplex PCR; TCRdb stores just in-frame clones and leaves some out. Of 250,000 to 400,000 clones detected, around 89% appear once; the ten largest clones hold 1.5% to 2%. The sequenced sample consisted of peripheral blood. The source of these receptors is a woman younger than 45 with COVID-19, enrolled during active disease.

This clone has at least ten counts. Written as DNA, the CDR3 is TGTGCCAGCAGCCAAGATCTGCCAGGCCACATGAACACTGAAGCTTTCTTT. It is translated as CASSQDLPGHMNTEAFF. The chain couples TRBV3-1 (or the pseudogene TRBV3-2) to TRBJ1-1; D remains ambiguous. CDR3 length: 17 amino acids. The V gene's germline CDR1 is LGHDT and CDR2 YNNKEL (reference sequence). V was trimmed by 0 bases and J by 0 bases, leaving 14 bases between them.

The chain combines TRBV6-7 with TRBJ2-1; TRBD2 matches 9 bases. TRBV6-7 carries the ORF label, with uncertain function. V trimming: 3 bases; J trimming: 13 bases; junction bases outside the gene matches: 4. This CDR3 spans 12 amino acids. CDR3 nucleotides: TGTGCCAGCAGTTATCCTAGCGGGGACCAGTTCTTC. Translated: CASSYPSGDQFF.

This sequence joins TRBV7-8 and TRBJ2-1, with 10 bases lining up with TRBD1. With V trimmed by 6 bases and J by 0 bases, 11 bases remained unmatched. The length of the CDR3 is 18 residues. The germline CDR1 and CDR2 sequences are SGHVS and FQNEAQ. The CDR3 reads CASRDDRGRVNSYNEQFF. CDR3 bases: TGTGCCAGCAGGGACGACAGGGGGCGCGTAAACTCCTACAATGAGCAGTTCTTC.

The chain has TRBV28 and TRBJ2-1, with a weak D call TRBD1 (6 bases). V was pared by 8 bases and J by 4 bases, with 15 bases between. This CDR3 comprises 14 residues. Germline V gene lookup returns CDR1 MDHEN and CDR2 SYDVKM. CDR3 amino acids: CASATGQLYNEQFF. CDR3 DNA sequence: TGTGCCAGCGCAACCGGACAGTTATACAATGAGCAGTTCTTC.

There are a few counts of this clone. The gene calls are TRBV2 and TRBJ1-1; D perhaps matches TRBD1 (5 bases). CDR1 and CDR2 (germline): SNHLY, FYNNEI. Trimming shortened V by 4 bases and J by 4 bases, and 10 bases separated the two germline ends. This CDR3 is built from 13 residues. CDR3 DNA: TGTGCCAGCAGTGTGGGACTGACCACTGAAGCTTTCTTT. This encodes CASSVGLTTEAFF.

The V gene is TRBV6-5, the J gene TRBJ1-1; 7 nucleotides agree with TRBD1. With 9 bases clipped from V and 5 bases from J, the junction kept 9 bases outside the gene matches. CDR1 and CDR2 from the germline V gene are MNHEY and SVGAGI. The CDR3 is 13 amino acids. The CDR3 coding sequence is TGTGCCAGTCTACCAGGGGGTTGGACTGAAGCTTTCTTT. Translating gives CASLPGGWTEAFF.

The CDR3 sequence: CASSGPSTSQVGYGYTF. The CDR3 coding sequence is TGTGCCAGCAGTGGCCCCTCGACAAGCCAAGTAGGCTATGGCTACACCTTC. The chain couples TRBV6-1 to TRBJ1-2; D unresolved. V dropped 4 bases and J dropped 4 bases, with 22 bases sitting between them. The germline V gene encodes CDR1 MNHNS and CDR2 SASEGT. This CDR3 is 17 amino acids long.

The J gene is TRBJ1-2, the V gene TRBV6-1; 8 bases map to TRBD1. Germline V gene data show CDR1 as MNHNS and CDR2 as SASEGT. The V gene end was trimmed by 4 bases and the J gene end by 3 bases; junction bases not matched to a gene: 16. The CDR3 is 18 residues long. The CDR3 sequence is CASSANTGRGPNDYGYTF. In DNA form, the CDR3 reads TGTGCCAGCAGTGCTAACACCGGCAGGGGGCCTAATGACTATGGCTACACCTTC.

The chain links TRBV3-1 (or the pseudogene TRBV3-2) to TRBJ2-3, with 8 bases matching TRBD1. In germline, CDR1 is LGHDT, CDR2 YNNKEL (reference sequence). This CDR3 comprises 15 residues. With 8 bases clipped from V and 4 bases from J, the junction kept 11 bases outside the gene matches. The CDR3 nucleotides read TGTGCCAGCCGGAGGACAGGGTCTCGACCAGATACGCAGTATTTT. This codes for CASRRTGSRPDTQYF.